This T cell receptor (beta chain) originates from a study of T cells after yellow fever vaccination. Study-wide results and limits: Sorted repertoires could include abundant contaminating clonotypes from bulk cells.

Notes on this clonotype: Antigen: not known.

The length of the CDR3 is 16 residues. The V end lost 2 bases, the J end lost 3 bases, and 16 bases lay between the germline ends. Using its own MiXCR run on the 5' RACE reads, TCRdb lists one record per CDR3 protein. The sample carries a few hundred thousand distinct CDR3 sequences, about 3.5% recorded once. This rearrangement joins TRBV12-3 or TRBV12-4 to TRBJ1-1; D possibly corresponds to TRBD1 (5 bases). The specimen was PBMCs, collected on the day of the yellow fever booster vaccination. The source of this sequence is a man aged 18 to 35 who received the YFV17D yellow fever vaccine. CDR3 nucleotides: TGTGCCAGCAGTTTACTCCAGGGATGGAGTTACACTGAAGCTTTCTTT. It yields the protein CASSLLQGWSYTEAFF.